The 14 T cell receptor beta chains in this list originate from one sample, sequenced in a study of blood T cell repertoires in COVID-19. Sequenced by immunoSEQ multiplex PCR; TCRdb stores in-frame clones only, minus some. There are roughly 260,000 clones in the sample; about four fifths occur only once, and less than 4% lies in the top ten. Sample: peripheral blood. The receptor source for this set is a woman younger than 30 with acute or convalescent COVID-19.

The chain links TRBV5-1 to TRBJ2-7, with 8 bases that match TRBD2. Looked up from germline, CDR1 is SGHRS and CDR2 is YFSETQ. The CDR3 runs to 13 residues. V was pared by 4 bases and J by 5 bases, with 5 bases of the junction left unmatched. For the CDR3, the DNA is TGCGCCAGCAGCCCCACGGGAGGGAACGAGCAGTACTTC. Its translation: CASSPTGGNEQYF.

This clone was recorded once. J is TRBJ2-1 and V is TRBV6-5; TRBD1 is a possible D gene (5 bases). The CDR3 contains 15 residues. Trimming cost V 2 bases and J 6 bases, with 14 bases left between them. CDR1 and CDR2 (germline): MNHEY, SVGAGI. CDR3 residues: CASSYVTARINEQFF. For the CDR3, the DNA is TGTGCCAGCAGTTACGTGACAGCAAGAATCAATGAGCAGTTCTTC.

The chain links TRBV12-5 to TRBJ1-1; D is undetermined. Looked up from germline, CDR1 is LGHNT and CDR2 is FRNRAP. The CDR3 loop spans 14 amino acids. Trimming cost V 6 bases and J 0 bases, with 11 bases left between them. CDR3 in amino acids: CASGFGTVNTEAFF. For the CDR3, the DNA is TGTGCTAGTGGCTTTGGTACAGTGAACACTGAAGCTTTCTTT. The whole variable domain, remainder taken from reference TRBV12-5 and TRBJ1-1, is DARVTQTPRHKVTEMGQEVTMRCQPILGHNTVFWYRQTMMQGLELLAYFRNRAPLDDSGMPKDRFSAEMPDATLATLKIQPSEPRDSAVYFCASGFGTVNTEAFFGQGTRLTVV.

V gene TRBV30 combines with J gene TRBJ2-5; maybe TRBD2 (6 bases). CDR1 GTSNPN and CDR2 SVGIG come from the germline V gene (reference sequence). V lost 3 bases and J lost 4, with 12 bases in between. This CDR3 has 13 residues. This chain's CDR3 is CAWSPLGGETQYF. In DNA, the CDR3 is TGTGCCTGGAGCCCCCTCGGGGGAGAGACCCAGTACTTC.

The chain uses TRBV5-5 and TRBJ1-4, with 7 bases that match TRBD1. The CDR3 extends over 16 amino acids. The ends lost 2 bases at V and 7 bases at J; junction bases unmatched: 11. CDR1 is SGHKS and CDR2 is YYEKEE in the germline V gene (reference sequence). The CDR3 DNA follows: TGTGCCAGCAGCTTACGAGACAGGGCGACAGCTGAAAAACTGTTTTTT. Its translation: CASSLRDRATAEKLFF.

The rearrangement joins TRBV27 to TRBJ1-1; 7 nucleotides match TRBD1. Per the germline V gene, CDR1 is MNHEY and CDR2 is SMNVEV (reference sequence). This CDR3 has 13 amino acids. V trimming: 2 bases; J trimming: 8 bases; junction bases outside the gene matches: 5. This CDR3 is CASSLEGAGEAFF. In DNA, the CDR3 is TGTGCCAGCAGTTTAGAGGGGGCGGGAGAAGCTTTCTTT.

Concerning this clone itself: Mismatch with germline at one junction end may stem from a read error. The same CDR3 is also encoded by other DNA sequences in this sample. The rearrangement links TRBV6-2 or TRBV6-3 to TRBJ2-7; unclear D gene. This CDR3 comprises 11 residues. Germline CDR1 and CDR2: MNHEY and SVGEGT. The CDR3: CASSYSFEQYF. The CDR3 nucleotides are TGTGCCAGCAGTTATTCCTTCGAGCAGTACTTC.

The V gene is TRBV6-5, the J gene TRBJ1-1; 9 positions match TRBD1. Trimming took 1 base from V and 0 from J; bases not matched to a gene: 3. Per the germline V gene, CDR1 is MNHEY and CDR2 is SVGAGI. The CDR3 has 16 amino acids. The CDR3 bases are TGTGCCAGCAGTTACTTACAGGGGGCAGTGAACACTGAAGCTTTCTTT. Its translation is CASSYLQGAVNTEAFF.

The sample holds many counts of this clone. This rearrangement joins TRBV19 to TRBJ2-4; 9 nucleotides line up with TRBD2. In germline, CDR1 is LNHDA, CDR2 SQIVND (reference sequence). V trimming: 2 bases; J trimming: 5 bases; junction bases outside the gene matches: 4. The CDR3 runs 15 residues. The CDR3 sequence: CASSIIAGDQNIQYF. The CDR3 coding sequence is TGTGCCAGTAGTATAATAGCGGGAGATCAAAACATTCAGTACTTC.

This clone was detected once. At one end the junction does not follow the germline gene, possibly because of a read error. The CDR3 region is CASSAIPQAATGGKQPQHF. CDR3 sequence (DNA): TGTGCCAGCAGTGCGATTCCCCAGGCTGCAACAGGGGGCAAACAGCCCCAGCATTTT. This chain connects TRBV6-1 to TRBJ1-5, with 9 bases identical to TRBD1. The V gene's germline CDR1 is MNHNS and CDR2 SASEGT. This CDR3 spans 19 amino acids.

This chain links TRBV2 with TRBJ2-7, with 7 positions matching TRBD1. The V segment lost 11 bases and the J segment 2 bases; nucleotides outside the gene matches: 9. CDR1 and CDR2 (germline): SNHLY, FYNNEI. The CDR3 runs 13 residues. CDR3 in amino acids: CAHRTGATYEQYF. The CDR3 DNA follows: TGTGCCCATCGAACAGGGGCGACCTACGAGCAGTACTTC.

The chain recombines TRBV15 with TRBJ2-5; 14 bases map to TRBD2. From germline, CDR1 is LNHNV and CDR2 YYDKDF (reference sequence). The CDR3 has 16 amino acids. The ends lost 3 bases at V and 4 bases at J; junction bases unmatched: 4. The CDR3 nucleotides are TGTGCCACCAGCAGGGCAGGACTAGCGGGAGGAGAGACCCAGTACTTC. Translation: CATSRAGLAGGETQYF.

J is TRBJ2-3 and V is TRBV27; the match to TRBD1 covers 10 bases. The germline CDR1 and CDR2 sequences are MNHEY and SMNVEV (reference sequence). This CDR3 region has 14 residues. V lost 6 bases and J lost 3; bases outside the gene matches: 3. CDR3 region: CASRGQGRTDTQYF. Written as DNA, the CDR3 is TGTGCCAGCAGGGGACAGGGGCGGACAGATACGCAGTATTTT.

V and J are TRBV11-2 and TRBJ2-5; weak D call: TRBD2 (6 bases). CDR3 length: 12 residues. Per germline, CDR1 SGHAT and CDR2 FQNNGV. The V end lost 3 bases, the J end lost 5 bases, and 7 bases lay between the germline ends. The CDR3 coding sequence is TGTGCCAGCAGCTTCCGGGGGGAGACCCAGTACTTC. This encodes CASSFRGETQYF.